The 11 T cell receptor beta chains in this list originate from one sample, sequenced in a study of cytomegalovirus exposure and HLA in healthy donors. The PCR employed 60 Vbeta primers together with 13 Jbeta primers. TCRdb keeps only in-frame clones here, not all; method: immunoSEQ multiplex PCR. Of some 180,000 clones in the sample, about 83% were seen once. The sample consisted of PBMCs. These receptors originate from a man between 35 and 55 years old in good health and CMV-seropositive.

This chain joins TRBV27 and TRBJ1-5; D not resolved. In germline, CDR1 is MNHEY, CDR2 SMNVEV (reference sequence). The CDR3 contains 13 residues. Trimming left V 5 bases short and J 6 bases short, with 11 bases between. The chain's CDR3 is CASSPYGGQPQHF. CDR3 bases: TGTGCCAGCAGTCCGTACGGAGGTCAGCCCCAGCATTTT.

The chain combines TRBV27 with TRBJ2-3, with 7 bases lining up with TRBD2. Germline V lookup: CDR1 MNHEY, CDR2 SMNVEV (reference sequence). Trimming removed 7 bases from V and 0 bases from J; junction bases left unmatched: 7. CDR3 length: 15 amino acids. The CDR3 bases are TGTGCCAGCACCAATGGACTAGGAAGCACAGATACGCAGTATTTT. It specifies CASTNGLGSTDTQYF.

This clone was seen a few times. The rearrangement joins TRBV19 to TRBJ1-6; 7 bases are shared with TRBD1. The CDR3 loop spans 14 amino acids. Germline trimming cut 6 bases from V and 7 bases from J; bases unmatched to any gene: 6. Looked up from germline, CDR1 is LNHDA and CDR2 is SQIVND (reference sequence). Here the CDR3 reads CASRSGTVNSPLHF. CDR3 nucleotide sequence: TGTGCCAGTAGATCCGGGACAGTAAATTCACCCCTCCACTTT.

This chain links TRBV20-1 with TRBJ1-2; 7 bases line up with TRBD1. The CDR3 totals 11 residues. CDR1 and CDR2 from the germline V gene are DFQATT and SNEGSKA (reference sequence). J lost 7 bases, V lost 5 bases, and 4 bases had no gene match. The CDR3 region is CSAPRGTGYTF. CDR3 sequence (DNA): TGCAGTGCTCCCAGGGGGACTGGCTACACCTTC.

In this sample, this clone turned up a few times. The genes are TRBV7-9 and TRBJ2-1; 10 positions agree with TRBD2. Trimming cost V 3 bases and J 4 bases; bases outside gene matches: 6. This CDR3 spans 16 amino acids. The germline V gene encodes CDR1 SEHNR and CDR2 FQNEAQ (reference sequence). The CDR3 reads CASSFPTSGIYNEQFF. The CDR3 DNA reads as TGTGCCAGCAGCTTCCCAACTAGCGGGATTTACAATGAGCAGTTCTTC. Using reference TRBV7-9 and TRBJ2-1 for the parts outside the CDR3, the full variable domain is DTGVSQNPRHKITKRGQNVTFRCDPISEHNRLYWYRQTLGQGPEFLTYFQNEAQLEKSRLLSDRFSAERPKGSFSTLEIQRTEQGDSAMYLCASSFPTSGIYNEQFFGPGTRLTVL.

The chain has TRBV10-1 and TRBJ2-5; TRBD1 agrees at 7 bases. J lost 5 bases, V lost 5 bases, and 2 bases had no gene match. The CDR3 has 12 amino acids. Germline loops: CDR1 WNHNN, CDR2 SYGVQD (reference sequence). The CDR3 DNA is TGCGCCAGCAGTACAGGGGTTGAGACCCAGTACTTC. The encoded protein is CASSTGVETQYF.

In DNA, the CDR3 is TGTGCCAGCAGCCCCCCGGGGACAGGGCCAGGGGGTGAGCAGTTCTTC. It translates to CASSPPGTGPGGEQFF. V is TRBV9 and J is TRBJ2-1; the match to TRBD1 covers 9 bases. Unmatched junction bases numbered 14, after V lost 4 bases and J lost 9 bases. Germline V lookup: CDR1 SGDLS, CDR2 YYNGEE. CDR3 length: 16 residues.

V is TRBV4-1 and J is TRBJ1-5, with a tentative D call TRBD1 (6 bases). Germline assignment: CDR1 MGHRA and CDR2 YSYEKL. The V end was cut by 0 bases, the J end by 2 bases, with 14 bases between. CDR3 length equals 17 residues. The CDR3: CASSQDLAGDGNQPQHF. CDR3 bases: TGCGCCAGCAGCCAAGATTTGGCAGGGGACGGCAATCAGCCCCAGCATTTT.

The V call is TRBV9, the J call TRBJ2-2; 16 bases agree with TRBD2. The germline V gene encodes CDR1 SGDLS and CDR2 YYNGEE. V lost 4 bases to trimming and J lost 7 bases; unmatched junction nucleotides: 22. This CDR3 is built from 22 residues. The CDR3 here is CASSPEVPGLAGGPKRSGELFF. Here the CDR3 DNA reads TGTGCCAGCAGCCCCGAAGTCCCGGGACTAGCGGGAGGGCCGAAGAGGAGCGGGGAGCTGTTTTTT.

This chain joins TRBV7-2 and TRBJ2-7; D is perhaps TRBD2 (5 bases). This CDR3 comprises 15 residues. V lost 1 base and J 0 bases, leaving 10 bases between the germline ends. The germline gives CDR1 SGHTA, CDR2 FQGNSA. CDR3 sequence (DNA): TGTGCCAGCAGCTTAGGCGGGTATGGCTCCTACGAGCAGTACTTC. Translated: CASSLGGYGSYEQYF.

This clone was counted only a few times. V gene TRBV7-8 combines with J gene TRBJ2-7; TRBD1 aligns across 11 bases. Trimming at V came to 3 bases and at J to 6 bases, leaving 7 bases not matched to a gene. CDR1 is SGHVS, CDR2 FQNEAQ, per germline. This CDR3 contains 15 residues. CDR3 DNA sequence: TGTGCCAGCAGCTTGTGGACAGGGGGCGCTTCCGAGCAGTACTTC. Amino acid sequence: CASSLWTGGASEQYF.